Listed here are 25 T cell receptor beta chains from one sample, sequenced in a study of beta chain features in type 1 diabetes. Their antigens remain unidentified. Expressed TCRB transcripts were sequenced, since all the RNA that had been isolated was reverse transcribed. Sequencing used immunoSEQ multiplex PCR; TCRdb keeps in-frame clones, though not all of them. The sample yields roughly 220,000 clones, 16% seen once. General study points: Significant though moderate, a shortening of TCRB CDR3s appeared in all four CD4+ subsets of Type 1 diabetes patients.

Sequenced: naive CD4+ T cells from blood. All receptors come from a man aged 30 to 39 with type 1 diabetes.

The chain couples TRBV29-1 to TRBJ1-1; 10 nucleotides match TRBD1. Germline-derived CDR1 and CDR2 are SQVTM and ANQGSEA. There are 16 residues in the CDR3. The V segment lost 1 base and the J segment 5 bases; nucleotides outside the gene matches: 10. CDR3 DNA: TGCAGCGTTGAAGTCCAACGCGGACAGGGGGGAACTGAAGCTTTCTTT. Its translation is CSVEVQRGQGGTEAFF.

This chain connects TRBV30 to TRBJ2-5, with TRBD2 as a possible D gene (6 bases). This CDR3 is 13 amino acids long. Germline V gene lookup returns CDR1 GTSNPN and CDR2 SVGIG (reference sequence). Trimming cost V 2 bases and J 1 base, with 8 bases left between them. The CDR3 here is CAWSRLGQETQYF. The DNA of the CDR3 is TGTGCCTGGAGTCGACTAGGCCAAGAGACCCAGTACTTC.

The chain has TRBV29-1 and TRBJ2-7; D may be TRBD2 (6 bases). V was clipped by 7 bases and J by 8 bases, with 15 bases between them. The CDR3 has 11 residues. The germline gives CDR1 SQVTM, CDR2 ANQGSEA. CDR3 sequence reads: CSATSEGQQYF. Written as DNA, the CDR3 is TGCAGCGCCACTTCGGAGGGCCAGCAGTACTTC.

With respect to this clone: The same CDR3 also results from other DNA sequences found in this sample. The J gene is TRBJ2-5, the V gene TRBV5-1; D may be TRBD2 (6 bases). Germline CDR1 and CDR2: SGHRS and YFSETQ. Trimming stripped 5 bases from V and 2 bases from J, with 7 bases between. This CDR3 has 12 amino acids. The chain's CDR3 is CASSSGQETQYF. Written as DNA, the CDR3 is TGCGCCAGCAGTAGCGGTCAAGAGACCCAGTACTTC.

The J gene is TRBJ1-4, the V gene TRBV29-1, with D possibly being TRBD1 (5 bases). V shed 0 bases and J shed 7 bases, with 12 bases lying between them. The CDR3 runs 14 residues. Germline CDR1 SQVTM, CDR2 ANQGSEA. The chain's CDR3 is CSVEEGQGGEKLFF. Written as DNA, the CDR3 is TGCAGCGTTGAAGAAGGGCAGGGAGGTGAAAAACTGTTTTTT.

The chain carries TRBV29-1 and TRBJ2-2; 12 nucleotides match TRBD2. V shed 2 bases and J 0 bases; nucleotides not matched to a gene: 4. The CDR3 length is 17 residues. Germline V gene data show CDR1 as SQVTM and CDR2 as ANQGSEA. CDR3 sequence (DNA): TGCAGCGTTGAATTTTGGACTAGCGGGACGAACACCGGGGAGCTGTTTTTT. It is translated as CSVEFWTSGTNTGELFF.

The chain recombines TRBV7-3 with TRBJ2-1; D ambiguous. The V end lost 1 base, the J end lost 6 bases, and 7 bases lay between the germline ends. This CDR3 has 13 amino acids. Germline CDR1 is SGHTA and CDR2 is FQGTGA. CDR3 residues: CASSLMHSNEQFF. The CDR3 bases are TGTGCCAGCAGCTTAATGCACAGCAATGAGCAGTTCTTC.

In this sample, this clone turned up a few times. V usage is TRBV2 and J usage is TRBJ2-5; no clear D gene. The germline CDR1 and CDR2 sequences are SNHLY and FYNNEI. Trimming left V 4 bases short and J 4 bases short, with 7 bases between. CDR3 length: 12 residues. The DNA for the CDR3 is TGTGCCAGCAGTGTATTAGTAGAGACCCAGTACTTC. This codes for CASSVLVETQYF.

The chain joins TRBV2 to TRBJ2-1; D call uncertain. Germline V lookup: CDR1 SNHLY, CDR2 FYNNEI. This CDR3 is 10 amino acids long. V was trimmed by 4 bases and J by 7 bases, leaving 2 bases between them. The CDR3 sequence is CASSANEQFF. Written as DNA, the CDR3 is TGTGCCAGCAGTGCTAATGAGCAGTTCTTC.

In its sample, this clone was seen a few times. The chain links TRBV9 to TRBJ2-7; the match to TRBD2 covers 10 bases. Trimming at V came to 4 bases and at J to 3 bases, leaving 7 bases not matched to a gene. Germline V CDR1 and CDR2: SGDLS, YYNGEE. The length of the CDR3 is 15 residues. The CDR3 DNA follows: TGTGCCAGCAGCCCAGGGGGACTAGCGAACTACGAGCAGTACTTC. This encodes CASSPGGLANYEQYF.

A note on this clone: Other DNA sequences within the sample encode an identical CDR3. V usage is TRBV18 and J usage is TRBJ2-3; D is possibly TRBD1 (6 bases). V dropped 2 bases and J dropped 6 bases, with 6 bases sitting between them. CDR3 length equals 12 residues. Germline V gives CDR1 KGHSH, CDR2 LQKENI. CDR3 residues: CASSPTGDTQYF. DNA for the CDR3: TGTGCCAGCTCACCAACAGGGGATACGCAGTATTTT. The variable domain in full, completed from reference TRBV18 and TRBJ2-3, reads NAGVMQNPRHLVRRRGQEARLRCSPMKGHSHVYWYRQLPEEGLKFMVYLQKENIIDESGMPKERFSAEFPKEGPSILRIQQVVRGDSAAYFCASSPTGDTQYFGPGTRLTVL.

The chain links TRBV29-1 to TRBJ1-5; D is unclear. The CDR3 extends over 12 amino acids. V lost 4 bases and J 5 bases, leaving 9 bases between the germline ends. Germline CDR1 SQVTM, CDR2 ANQGSEA. CDR3 protein: CSVVFGDQPQHF. In DNA, the CDR3 is TGCAGCGTTGTTTTCGGTGATCAGCCCCAGCATTTT.

This clone appeared a few times. The chain carries TRBV30 and TRBJ2-4, with D perhaps TRBD1 (5 bases). The CDR3 runs 12 residues. CDR1 GTSNPN and CDR2 SVGIG come from the germline V gene (reference sequence). Trimming cost V 2 bases and J 9 bases, with 11 bases left between them. In nucleotides, the CDR3 is TGTGCCTGGAGTCGCTCCCAGGGCATTCAGTACTTC. Its translation is CAWSRSQGIQYF.

The rearrangement links TRBV6-5 to TRBJ2-1; TRBD2 matches 8 bases. This CDR3 comprises 15 residues. Germline CDR1 MNHEY, CDR2 SVGAGI. V lost 6 bases, J lost 4 bases, and 8 bases stayed unmatched. The CDR3 protein is CASSTLAATYNEQFF. DNA for the CDR3: TGTGCCAGCAGCACACTAGCGGCGACTTACAATGAGCAGTTCTTC.

A word on this clone: Other nucleotide sequences from this sample produce the same CDR3. The CDR3 coding sequence is TGTGCCAGCTCACCAAACGAGGAGACCCAGTACTTC. Protein sequence: CASSPNEETQYF. The rearrangement joins TRBV18 to TRBJ2-5; D unclear. Per the germline V gene, CDR1 is KGHSH and CDR2 is LQKENI. CDR3 size: 12 residues. Trimming pared 2 bases from V and 5 bases from J, leaving 6 bases between.

The J gene is TRBJ2-1, the V gene TRBV29-1; 9 nucleotides align to TRBD1. Germline V gene lookup returns CDR1 SQVTM and CDR2 ANQGSEA. The CDR3 length is 19 residues. V lost 2 bases and J lost 7; bases outside the gene matches: 21. The CDR3, as DNA: TGCAGCGTTGAATTGCGAGGACAGGGGCAGGGCGGGAGAGGTAATGAGCAGTTCTTC. It translates to CSVELRGQGQGGRGNEQFF.

This clone was seen only a few times. The chain combines TRBV5-6 with TRBJ2-7; TRBD2 is a possible D gene (5 bases). Germline values: CDR1 SGHDT, CDR2 YYEEEE. Trimming took off 1 base at V and 3 bases at J, with 8 bases between the two ends. CDR3 length equals 13 residues. The CDR3 DNA is TGTGCCAGCAGCTTGCCCGGGAACTACGAGCAGTACTTC. It is translated as CASSLPGNYEQYF.

The rearrangement joins TRBV7-3 to TRBJ2-3; D might be TRBD1 (6 bases). Trimming stripped 4 bases from V and 1 base from J, with 9 bases between. The CDR3 extends over 14 amino acids. The germline CDR1 and CDR2 sequences are SGHTA and FQGTGA. The CDR3 DNA reads as TGTGCCAGCAGCTCGGACAGCGGCACAGATACGCAGTATTTT. Translated, it gives CASSSDSGTDTQYF. The full variable domain, in which reference TRBV7-3 and TRBJ2-3 provide the parts outside the CDR3, is GAGVSQTPSNKVTEKGKYVELRCDPISGHTALYWYRQSLGQGPEFLIYFQGTGAADDSGLPNDRFFAVRPEGSVSTLKIQRTERGDSAVYLCASSSDSGTDTQYFGPGTRLTVL.

The chain carries TRBV9 and TRBJ2-5, with D possibly TRBD2 on 6 matching bases. The germline V gene has CDR1 SGDLS and CDR2 YYNGEE. V lost 2 bases, J lost 4 bases, and 12 bases lay in between. The CDR3 totals 14 residues. CDR3 region: CASSVLQGGETQYF. DNA for the CDR3: TGTGCCAGCAGCGTTTTGCAGGGAGGAGAGACCCAGTACTTC.

A few counts support this clone. V is TRBV7-2 and J is TRBJ1-1; D is perhaps TRBD1 (5 bases). CDR1 SGHTA and CDR2 FQGNSA come from the germline V gene. This CDR3 has 15 residues. The V end lost 0 bases, the J end lost 1 base, and 9 bases lay between the germline ends. The CDR3 sequence is CASSLAGTANTEAFF. The CDR3 nucleotides read TGTGCCAGCAGCTTAGCCGGGACGGCGAACACTGAAGCTTTCTTT.

This clone was seen only a few times. CDR3: CASSSGLAGWRDTQYF. The CDR3 DNA is TGTGCCAGCAGCTCGGGACTAGCGGGATGGAGAGATACGCAGTATTTT. The chain carries TRBV7-8 and TRBJ2-3; 13 bases are a match to TRBD2. The CDR3 sequence is 16 residues long. V gave up 4 bases and J gave up 5 bases; unmatched junction bases: 6. Germline CDR1 reads SGHVS; CDR2 reads FQNEAQ. The full variable domain, completed using reference TRBV7-8 and TRBJ2-3, is GAGVSQSPRYKVAKRGQDVALRCDPISGHVSLFWYQQALGQGPEFLTYFQNEAQLDKSGLPSDRFFAERPEGSVSTLKIQRTQQEDSAVYLCASSSGLAGWRDTQYFGPGTRLTVL.

This chain uses TRBV9 with TRBJ2-1; D not certain. This CDR3 is 15 amino acids long. V gave up 4 bases and J gave up 6 bases, with 17 bases separating them. CDR1 and CDR2 from the germline V gene are SGDLS and YYNGEE. In DNA, the CDR3 is TGTGCCAGCAGCCCATACCAAAAGGGCGGCAATGAGCAGTTCTTC. It codes for CASSPYQKGGNEQFF.

This clone showed up just a few times. The chain employs TRBV30 and TRBJ1-4; D is undetermined. The CDR3 consists of 11 residues. Looked up from germline, CDR1 is GTSNPN and CDR2 is SVGIG (reference sequence). Between the trimmed V and J ends, which lost 0 bases and 8 bases, there was a span of 4 bases. The DNA of the CDR3 is TGTGCCTGGAGTGTTTCAGAAAAACTGTTTTTT. Translated: CAWSVSEKLFF.

The chain employs TRBV25-1 and TRBJ2-1; 11 bases match TRBD2. The CDR3 is 16 residues long. Trimming at V came to 4 bases and at J to 2 bases, leaving 4 bases not matched to a gene. Germline V gene lookup returns CDR1 MGHDK and CDR2 SYGVNS. CDR3 amino acids: CASSGIAGGAYNEQFF. CDR3 nucleotide sequence: TGTGCCAGCAGTGGAATAGCGGGAGGGGCCTACAATGAGCAGTTCTTC.

V is TRBV5-4 and J is TRBJ1-2, with 9 positions matching TRBD1. V lost 4 bases and J lost 6; bases outside the gene matches: 7. The CDR3 totals 14 residues. CDR1 is SGHNT, CDR2 YYREEE, per germline (reference sequence). The CDR3 DNA sequence: TGTGCCAGCAGCATCTCCGGGACAGGGCATGGCTACACCTTC. This translates into CASSISGTGHGYTF.